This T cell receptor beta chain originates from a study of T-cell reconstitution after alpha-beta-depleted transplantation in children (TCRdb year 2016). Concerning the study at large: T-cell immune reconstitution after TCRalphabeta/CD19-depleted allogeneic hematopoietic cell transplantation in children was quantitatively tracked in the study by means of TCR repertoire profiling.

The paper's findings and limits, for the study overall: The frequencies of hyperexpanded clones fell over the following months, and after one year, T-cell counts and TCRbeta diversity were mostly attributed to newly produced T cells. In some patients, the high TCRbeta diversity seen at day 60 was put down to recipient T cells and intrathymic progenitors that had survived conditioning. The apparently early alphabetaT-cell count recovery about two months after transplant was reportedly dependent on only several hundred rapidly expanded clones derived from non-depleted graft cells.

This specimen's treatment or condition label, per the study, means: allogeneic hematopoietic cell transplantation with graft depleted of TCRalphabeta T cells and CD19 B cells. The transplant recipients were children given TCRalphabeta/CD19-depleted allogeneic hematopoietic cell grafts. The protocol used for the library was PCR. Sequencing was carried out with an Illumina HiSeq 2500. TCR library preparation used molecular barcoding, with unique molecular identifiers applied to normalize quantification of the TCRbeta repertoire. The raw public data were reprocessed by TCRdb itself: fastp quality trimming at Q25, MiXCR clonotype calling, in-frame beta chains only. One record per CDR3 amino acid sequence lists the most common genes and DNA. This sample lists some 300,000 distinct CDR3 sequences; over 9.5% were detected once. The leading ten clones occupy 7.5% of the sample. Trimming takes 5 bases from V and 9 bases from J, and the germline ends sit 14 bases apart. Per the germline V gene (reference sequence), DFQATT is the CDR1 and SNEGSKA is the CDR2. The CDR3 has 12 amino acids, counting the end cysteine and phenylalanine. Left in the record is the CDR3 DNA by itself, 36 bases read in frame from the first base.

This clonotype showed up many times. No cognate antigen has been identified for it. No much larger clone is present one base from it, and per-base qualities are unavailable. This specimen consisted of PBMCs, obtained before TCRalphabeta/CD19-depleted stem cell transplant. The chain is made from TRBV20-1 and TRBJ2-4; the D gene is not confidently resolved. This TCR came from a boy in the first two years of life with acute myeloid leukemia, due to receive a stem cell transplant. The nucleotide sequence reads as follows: TGCAGTGCTCGGACCATGTGGGGCATTCAGTACTTC. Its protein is CSARTMWGIQYF.